This record looks at one T cell receptor (beta chain) sequence and its context. The data were taken from a study of T cell responses to AZD1222 COVID-19 vaccine. The method was immunoSEQ multiplex PCR; TCRdb's version includes in-frame clones alone and lacks a portion of them. The data show roughly 120,000 clones, about 94% seen once. CDR3 length: 16 residues. CDR1 is SGHVS and CDR2 is FNYEAQ in the germline V gene. V gene TRBV7-6 combines with J gene TRBJ2-1; 10 nucleotides agree with TRBD2. The origin of this receptor is an adult who received the AZD1222 COVID-19 vaccine. This specimen was peripheral blood, taken 28 days after the second AZD1222 dose. The CDR3: CSGRTILAGIYNEQFF. In DNA form, the CDR3 reads TGTTCAGGGAGGACGATACTAGCGGGGATCTACAATGAGCAGTTCTTC.